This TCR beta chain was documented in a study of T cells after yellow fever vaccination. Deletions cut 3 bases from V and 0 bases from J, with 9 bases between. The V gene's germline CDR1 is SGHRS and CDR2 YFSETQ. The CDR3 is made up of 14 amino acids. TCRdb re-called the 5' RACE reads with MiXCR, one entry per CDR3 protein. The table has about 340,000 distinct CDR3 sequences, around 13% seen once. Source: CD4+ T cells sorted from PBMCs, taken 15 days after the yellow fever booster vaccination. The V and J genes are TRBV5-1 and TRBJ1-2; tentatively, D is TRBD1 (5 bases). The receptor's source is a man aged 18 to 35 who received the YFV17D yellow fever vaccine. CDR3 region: CASSSGGTNYGYTF. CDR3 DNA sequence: TGCGCCAGCAGCTCGGGGGGGACTAACTATGGCTACACCTTC. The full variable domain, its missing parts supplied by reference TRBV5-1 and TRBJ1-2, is KAGVTQTPRYLIKTRGQQVTLSCSPISGHRSVSWYQQTPGQGLQFLFEYFSETQRNKGNFPGRFSGRQFSNSRSEMNVSTLELGDSALYLCASSSGGTNYGYTFGSGTRLTVV.